These 3 T cell receptor beta chains were sequenced from one sample in a study of blood T cells in healthy people across ages. The authors ran a second PCR of roughly 6 to 12 cycles using a sample-barcoded 5' primer and a J-beta primer mix. TCRdb re-derived calls from the 5' RACE reads in MiXCR, one entry per CDR3 protein. The table lists roughly 720,000 distinct CDR3 sequences, 40% to 65% of them singletons, with approximately 40% in the top ten. Sequencing input: blood. The receptors originated from an elderly man in good health.

The chain recombines TRBV29-1 with TRBJ2-2; 10 bases are shared with TRBD2. Per the germline V gene, CDR1 is SQVTM and CDR2 is ANQGSEA. This CDR3 has 14 amino acids. J was trimmed by 2 bases and V by 7 bases; bases with no gene match: 4. The CDR3: CSALAGVNTGELFF. CDR3 coding DNA: TGCAGCGCGCTAGCGGGAGTAAACACCGGGGAGCTGTTTTTT.

CDR3 DNA: TGCAGCGTTGAGGGACAGACCACTAGCACAGATACGCAGTATTTT. It specifies CSVEGQTTSTDTQYF. The J gene is TRBJ2-3, the V gene TRBV29-1; 7 nucleotides match TRBD1. The CDR3 sequence is 15 residues long. Germline CDR1 SQVTM, CDR2 ANQGSEA. The trim removed 3 bases at V and 0 bases at J, leaving 6 bases unmatched.

The gene calls are TRBV3-1 and TRBJ1-5; D uncertain. Germline V gene data show CDR1 as LGHDT and CDR2 as YNNKEL (reference sequence). The CDR3 has 13 residues. V lost 0 bases to trimming and J lost 7 bases, with 7 bases between them. DNA of the CDR3: TGTGCCAGCAGCCAAGAACCGGAGCAGCCCCAGCATTTT. Translation: CASSQEPEQPQHF. The whole variable domain, filled in from reference TRBV3-1 and TRBJ1-5, reads DTAVSQTPKYLVTQMGNDKSIKCEQNLGHDTMYWYKQDSKKFLKIMFSYNNKELIINETVPNRFSPKSPDKAHLNLHINSLELGDSAVYFCASSQEPEQPQHFGDGTRLSIL.